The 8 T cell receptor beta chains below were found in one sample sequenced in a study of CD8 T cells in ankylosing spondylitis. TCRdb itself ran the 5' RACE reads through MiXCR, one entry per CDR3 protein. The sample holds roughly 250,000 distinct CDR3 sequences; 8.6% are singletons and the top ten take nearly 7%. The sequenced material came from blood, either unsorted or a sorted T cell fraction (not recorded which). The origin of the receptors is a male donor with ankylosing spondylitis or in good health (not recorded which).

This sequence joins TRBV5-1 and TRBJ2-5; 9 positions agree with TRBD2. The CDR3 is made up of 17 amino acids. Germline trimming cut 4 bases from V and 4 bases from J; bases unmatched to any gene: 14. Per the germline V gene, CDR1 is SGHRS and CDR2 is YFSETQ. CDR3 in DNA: TGCGCCAGCAGCCGGTCATGGCGGGGGGGAGTCGGAGAGACCCAGTACTTC. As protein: CASSRSWRGGVGETQYF.

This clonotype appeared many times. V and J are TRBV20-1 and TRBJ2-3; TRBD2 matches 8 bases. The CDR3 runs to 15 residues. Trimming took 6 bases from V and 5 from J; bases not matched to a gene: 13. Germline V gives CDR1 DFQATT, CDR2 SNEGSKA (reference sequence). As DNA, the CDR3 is TGCAGTGCCCAGTCCGGGAGGGGTTCGTTAGATACGCAGTATTTT. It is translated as CSAQSGRGSLDTQYF.

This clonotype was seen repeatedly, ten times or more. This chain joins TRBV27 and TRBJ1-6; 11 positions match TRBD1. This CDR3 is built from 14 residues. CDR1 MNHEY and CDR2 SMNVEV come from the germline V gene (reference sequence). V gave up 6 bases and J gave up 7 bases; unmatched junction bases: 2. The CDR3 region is CASRGTGGNSPLHF. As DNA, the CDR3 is TGTGCCAGCAGGGGGACAGGGGGGAATTCACCCCTCCACTTT.

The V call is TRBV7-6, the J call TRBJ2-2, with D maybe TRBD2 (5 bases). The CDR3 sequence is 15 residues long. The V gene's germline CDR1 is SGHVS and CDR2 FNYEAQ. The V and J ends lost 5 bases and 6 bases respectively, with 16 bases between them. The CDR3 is CASSLRTDSAGELFF. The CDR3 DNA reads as TGTGCCAGCAGCCTTCGGACGGACTCCGCCGGGGAGCTGTTTTTT.

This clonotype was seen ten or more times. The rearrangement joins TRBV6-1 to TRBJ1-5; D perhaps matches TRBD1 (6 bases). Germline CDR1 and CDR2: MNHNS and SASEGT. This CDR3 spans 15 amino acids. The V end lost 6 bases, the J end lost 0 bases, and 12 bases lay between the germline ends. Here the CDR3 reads CASSQTGYSNQPQHF. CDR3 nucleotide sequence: TGTGCCAGCAGCCAAACAGGGTATAGCAATCAGCCCCAGCATTTT.

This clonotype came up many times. DNA of the CDR3: TGCAGTGCTTTAGCGGGAGGCCACAATGAGCAGTTCTTC. Translating it yields CSALAGGHNEQFF. The chain carries TRBV20-1 and TRBJ2-1; 10 bases are shared with TRBD2. The V and J ends lost 5 bases and 5 bases, in that order; junction bases with no gene match: 3. The germline V gene encodes CDR1 DFQATT and CDR2 SNEGSKA (reference sequence). CDR3 length: 13 residues.

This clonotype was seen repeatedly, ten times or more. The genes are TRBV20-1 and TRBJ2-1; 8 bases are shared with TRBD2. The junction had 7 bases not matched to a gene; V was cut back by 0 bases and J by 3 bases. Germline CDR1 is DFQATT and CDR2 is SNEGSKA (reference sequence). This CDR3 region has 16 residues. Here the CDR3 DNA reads TGCAGTGCTAGAGATAAACGGGAGGGCTACTACAATGAGCAGTTCTTC. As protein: CSARDKREGYYNEQFF.

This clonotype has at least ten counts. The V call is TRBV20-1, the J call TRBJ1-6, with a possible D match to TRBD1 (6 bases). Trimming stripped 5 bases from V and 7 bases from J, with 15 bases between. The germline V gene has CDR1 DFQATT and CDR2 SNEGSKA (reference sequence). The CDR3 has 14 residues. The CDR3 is CSAFARQGNSPLHF. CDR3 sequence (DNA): TGCAGTGCTTTCGCCCGGCAGGGGAATTCACCCCTCCACTTT.